This TCR beta chain comes out of a study of post-analysis software for immune sequencing data. On the study more broadly: Relapsing-remitting, secondary progressive and progressive-relapsing courses of multiple sclerosis were included. Findings of the study overall: Compared with controls, patients showed significantly lower normalized Chao1 diversity. A handful of TRBV segments were significantly more frequent in patients than in controls. TRBV5-6, TRBV5-1 and TRBV20-1 were among these segments.

Details on this clonotype: Its antigen is still unknown.

Unique-molecular-identifier-tagged TCR beta cDNA libraries were used. It was from roughly 1 to 10 million T cells that about 500,000 cDNA molecules came. MiXCR, applied by TCRdb to the PCR reads, yields one record per CDR3 protein. The data contain roughly 600,000 distinct CDR3 sequences, roughly 47% of them singletons. V dropped 5 bases and J dropped 2; count of bases not matched to a gene: 4. CDR3 length equals 15 residues. Sequencing used blood. The receptor's source is a girl between 10 and 17 years old with multiple sclerosis. The chain has TRBV12-3 or TRBV12-4 and TRBJ2-4, with 9 bases identical to TRBD2. For the CDR3, the DNA is TGTGCCAGCAGTGGCAGCGGGGGGACCAAAAACATTCAGTACTTC. Amino acid sequence: CASSGSGGTKNIQYF.